Below, one TCR beta chain is given with its context. Trimming cost V 10 bases and J 0 bases, with 21 bases left between them. The CDR3 extends over 16 amino acids. Germline V lookup: CDR1 SGHTA, CDR2 FQGNSA. This sample stems from a study of patients and donors after allogeneic stem cell transplantation. TCRdb analysed the RT-PCR reads with MiXCR anew, one entry per CDR3 protein. The sample has some 880,000 distinct CDR3 sequences, approximately 19% seen once. Material: blood, either unsorted or a sorted T cell fraction (not recorded which). The receptor's source is a human donor who was either an allogeneic HSCT recipient or a stem cell or donor lymphocyte infusion donor (not recorded which). It is not recorded whose cells these are; they may come from a transplant donor. This chain links TRBV7-2 with TRBJ1-1; D unresolved. DNA for the CDR3: TGTGCCACTCCACGGAGGGAAGGGAGAATGAACACTGAAGCTTTCTTT. This translates into CATPRREGRMNTEAFF.